This T cell receptor beta chain was observed in a study of synovial regulatory T cells in juvenile arthritis. Across the study: Treatments: three naive, several methotrexate, one methotrexate plus infliximab, one unknown. Study-level points and caveats: Blood Treg cells that were inflammation-associated showed lower TCR diversity than other blood Treg cells. iaTreg cells shared more CDR3 sequences with synovial Tregs than other blood Tregs did.

Germline assignment: CDR1 SGHAT and CDR2 FQNNGV. The CDR3 spans 16 residues. Only the protein sequence is given. The approximately eleven donors had active juvenile idiopathic arthritis, with 3 polyarticular and 8 oligoarticular cases. Median age roughly 10 years (about 2.3-22.9); median disease duration about seven years (0.2-19.1). This table comes from immunoSEQ multiplex PCR, and its TCRdb copy is limited to in-frame clones, with some not included. In total, the table holds about 9,900 clones. On this clone itself: Its antigen is undetermined.

The sequenced sample consisted of Treg cells from blood. The sample's subset: HLA-DR+ inflammation-associated blood Treg cells. The origin of this receptor is a donor aged 2-29 years with juvenile idiopathic arthritis. The gene calls are TRBV11-2 and TRBJ2-3. The CDR3 loop reads CASRPRWGLSTDTQYF.